This T cell receptor (beta chain) is from a study of T cell responses to AZD1222 COVID-19 vaccine (dated by TCRdb to 2020 to 2023). With regard to the full study: TCR sequencing was performed for 230 to 250 trial participants, of whom roughly 200 were given two doses of AZD1222 and some 26 were given two doses of MenACWY control vaccine. Trial participants were enrolled by age into 18-55, 56-69 and 70-plus year subgroups, with roughly 150, 30 and 60 TCR-sequenced participants respectively. General findings and caveats noted by the study authors: Because no samples from the day 14 peak response were available, repertoires could be characterized only after the peak T cell response. After two AZD1222 doses, spike-specific TCR breadth and depth were significantly higher than at day 0 and than in MenACWY recipients. Only five or six AZD1222 recipients were SARS-CoV-2 seropositive at baseline, limiting conclusions about previously exposed vaccinees. The 56-69-year group was small, and its depth increase did not reach significance, likely because of low power. Participants were mostly white British, with more females than males. The authors suggested clonal diversity may have been underestimated. Reportedly, almost half of the unique spike-specific TCRs recognized epitopes lying outside the regions that are mutated in the B.1.351 and B.1.1.7 variants. Vaccine-associated CD4 TCRs spanned the whole spike protein, with dominant responses in regions 160-218 and 743-854.

The time point label of this sample denotes: about 28 days (+/-7) after the second vaccine dose. AZD1222 recipients whose second dose came at about 4 weeks and those whose second dose came at about 12 weeks were combined into one group, since spike-specific TCR depth and breadth did not differ between the two schedules. Vaccinee samples came from UK trials COV001 and COV002, including a single-blind randomized controlled phase 2/3 trial of AZD1222 (ChAdOx1 nCoV-19) in healthy adults. For TCRbeta chain sequencing, PBMC samples were collected from trial participants at day 0 and at day 28 after the second dose. The CDR3 regions of human TCRbeta chains were analyzed by immunosequencing. Per the source publication's procedure: TCRs in the repertoires were compared against a reference library of SARS-CoV-2-specific TCRs that had been generated with the MIRA antigen-specificity platform. Breadth meant the fraction of unique TCRs that were SARS-CoV-2-associated, whereas depth meant the fraction of total T cells that were SARS-CoV-2-associated. Using the MIRA data, each spike-specific TCR was assigned both to the spike region to which the TCR was reactive and to a CD4 or CD8 class. Log10-transformed breadth and depth values were compared by one-way ANOVA with Sidak's multiple comparisons tests. TCRdb holds this immuneACCESS table with in-frame rearrangements only. Some clones are missing; in checked studies, unresolved V genes explain under half, and the rest has no known cause. Clonal size and the V and J genes are those of that table, whereas D and trimming came from the DNA. The sample profile shows 150,000 or so clones; about 92% of them were found once. About 6.5% of the sample rests with the top ten.

The table lists this clone with many counts. The antigen it recognizes is unknown. The sample holds no much larger clone one base away, and base qualities are not on file. The specimen comprised peripheral blood, sampled 28 days after the second AZD1222 dose. This receptor was obtained from an adult who received the AZD1222 COVID-19 vaccine.

CDR3 sequence: CASSIDQQWRVQLADQPQHF. The sequenced DNA is TGTGCCAGTAGTATAGATCAACAGTGGAGGGTCCAATTGGCCGATCAGCCCCAGCATTTT. The chain uses TRBV19 and TRBJ1-5; the D gene lacks a confident call. Relative to germline, V is 0 bases shorter and J is 5 bases shorter, with 26 bases between their ends. Spanning cysteine to phenylalanine, the CDR3 consists of 20 amino acids. The only DNA kept is the CDR3, 60 bases in frame from the first base. The germline V gene (reference sequence) specifies LNHDA as CDR1 and SQIVND as CDR2. With the rest looked up from the reference TRBV19 and TRBJ1-5 genes rather than sequenced, the full variable domain is DGGITQSPKYLFRKEGQNVTLSCEQNLNHDAMYWYRQDPGQGLRLIYYSQIVNDFQKGDIAEGYSVSREKKESFPLTVTSAQKNPTAFYLCASSIDQQWRVQLADQPQHFGDGTRLSIL.